The T cell receptor (beta chain) described here comes from a study of blood T cell repertoires in COVID-19. Study information: The United States, Italy and Spain were the sources of the acute and convalescent COVID-19 samples. In each case, the material was cDNA or gDNA derived from T cells, B-cell-depleted T cells, or PBMCs.

The CDR3 contains 16 residues. Germline trimming cut 3 bases from V and 7 bases from J; bases unmatched to any gene: 6. From germline, CDR1 is KGHSH and CDR2 LQKENI. Methods used by the authors: Estimation of nucleated cell counts relied on the amplification of reference gene primers. Sequenced by immunoSEQ multiplex PCR; TCRdb stores in-frame clones only, minus some. V and J calls and clone size are those listed in that table; D and trimming were worked out from the DNA. This sample yields some 2,200 clones, of which around 90% are seen a single time; around a sixth belongs to the top ten. The specimen sequenced was peripheral blood. The V call is TRBV18, the J call TRBJ2-7; TRBD2 agrees at 16 bases. The source of this sequence is a man between 65 and 79 years old with active COVID-19. The CDR3 reads CASSPGTSGGAEEQYF. Here the CDR3 DNA reads TGTGCCAGCTCACCCGGGACTAGCGGGGGGGCAGAAGAGCAGTACTTC.